This T cell receptor beta chain was captured by sequencing in a study of blood T cells in healthy people across ages. Study observations and caveats: Diversity estimates drawn from one million T cells were deemed underestimates. TCR beta diversity per million T cells fell roughly linearly with age.

As concerns this clonotype: Antigen unknown.

For the second PCR, which ran for about 7 to 12 cycles, a sample-barcoded 5' primer and a J-beta primer mix were used. TCRdb analysed the 5' RACE reads with MiXCR anew, one entry per CDR3 protein. The table has around 710,000 distinct CDR3 sequences, 43% seen once; the top ten hold 20% to 25%. V lost 7 bases and J lost 6, with 10 bases in between. Germline V gives CDR1 MDHEN, CDR2 SYDVKM. This CDR3 region has 12 residues. The rearrangement uses TRBV28 and TRBJ1-5, with TRBD1 as a possible D gene (5 bases). This clonotype was sampled from a woman aged 55-69 years in good health. Sequenced sample: blood. The CDR3, as DNA: TGTGCCAGCAAACCAGGGAGTCAGCCCCAGCATTTT. Protein: CASKPGSQPQHF.